The 16 T cell receptor beta chains given below trace back to one sample, sequenced in a study of CD8 T cells in Susac syndrome. Random hexamers were used to reverse transcribe an amount of about 0.5 to 1 ug RNA. TCRdb ran MiXCR on the immunoSEQ multiplex PCR reads and lists one entry per CDR3 protein. The sample carries approximately 200,000 distinct CDR3 sequences, roughly nine tenths recorded once. Sequenced material: CD8+ T cells from PBMCs. Every receptor here comes from a human donor with multiple sclerosis.

This clonotype was seen only once. This rearrangement joins TRBV4-1 to TRBJ1-3; D is unresolved. The CDR3 is 15 residues long. Germline V gives CDR1 MGHRA, CDR2 YSYEKL. The ends were cut back, 0 bases at V and 0 bases at J, with 6 bases in the middle. The CDR3: CASSQDPLSGNTIYF. CDR3 in DNA: TGCGCCAGCAGCCAAGATCCCCTCTCTGGAAACACCATATATTTT.

The chain uses TRBV15 and TRBJ2-5; 9 bases are a match to TRBD1. CDR3 size: 16 residues. Germline V gene lookup returns CDR1 LNHNV and CDR2 YYDKDF (reference sequence). J was trimmed by 3 bases and V by 1 base; bases with no gene match: 6. The CDR3: CATSRADRGIEETQYF. CDR3 bases: TGTGCCACCAGCAGAGCCGACAGGGGGATTGAAGAGACCCAGTACTTC.

This chain joins TRBV9 and TRBJ2-3, with TRBD2 matching 8 bases. V lost 1 base to trimming and J lost 2 bases; unmatched junction nucleotides: 3. The CDR3 covers 15 residues. The germline CDR1 and CDR2 sequences are SGDLS and YYNGEE. CDR3 bases: TGTGCCAGCAGCGTACTCGGGAGGGACACAGATACGCAGTATTTT. Residues: CASSVLGRDTDTQYF.

This clonotype came up a few times. The genes are TRBV9 and TRBJ2-7, with 8 positions matching TRBD1. The CDR3 runs to 14 residues. V dropped 0 bases and J dropped 2; count of bases not matched to a gene: 1. Germline loops: CDR1 SGDLS, CDR2 YYNGEE. The CDR3 bases are TGTGCCAGCAGCGTAGGACAGGGGACCTACGAGCAGTACTTC. Translating gives CASSVGQGTYEQYF.

The chain couples TRBV3-1 to TRBJ2-7, with a possible D match to TRBD2 (6 bases). This CDR3 contains 16 residues. Trimming shortened V by 4 bases and J by 2 bases, and 18 bases separated the two germline ends. Germline CDR1 and CDR2: LGHDT and YNNKEL (reference sequence). CDR3 in DNA: TGTGCCAGCAGCCCCCCTACCGGGGGTCCTCCCTACGAGCAGTACTTC. Translated: CASSPPTGGPPYEQYF.

The chain links TRBV10-3 to TRBJ2-7; D tentatively fits TRBD1 or TRBD2 (5 bases each). The V end lost 4 bases, the J end lost 3 bases, and 16 bases lay between the germline ends. This CDR3 comprises 15 residues. Germline V gene lookup returns CDR1 ENHRY and CDR2 SYGVKD. CDR3 region: CAISAPGTGDYEQYF. In nucleotides, the CDR3 is TGTGCCATCAGTGCCCCCGGGACCGGGGACTACGAGCAGTACTTC.

The chain is built from TRBV5-4 and TRBJ2-1, with 9 bases fitting TRBD1. The V gene's germline CDR1 is SGHNT and CDR2 YYREEE (reference sequence). The CDR3 contains 15 residues. V shed 4 bases and J 6 bases; nucleotides not matched to a gene: 8. The CDR3: CASSAQGALFNEQFF. The DNA of the CDR3 is TGTGCCAGCAGCGCACAGGGGGCGCTTTTCAATGAGCAGTTCTTC.

This clonotype came up a few times. V and J are TRBV6-2 or TRBV6-3 and TRBJ2-7; TRBD1 agrees at 7 bases. The V and J ends lost 4 bases and 5 bases, in that order; junction bases with no gene match: 2. The CDR3 runs to 12 residues. Germline loops: CDR1 MNHEY, CDR2 SVGEGT. The CDR3 region is CASSSTGDEQYF. DNA of the CDR3: TGTGCCAGCAGTTCTACAGGGGACGAGCAGTACTTC.

The CDR3 protein is CASSPFVSGGGELFF. The CDR3 DNA reads TGTGCCAGCAGTCCTTTTGTGTCCGGCGGCGGGGAGCTGTTTTTT. This chain links TRBV6-1 with TRBJ2-2; D is ambiguous. Germline loops: CDR1 MNHNS, CDR2 SASEGT. The CDR3 is made up of 15 amino acids. V was pared by 5 bases and J by 7 bases, with 17 bases between.

This clonotype has a single count. This chain connects TRBV6-2 or TRBV6-3 to TRBJ2-5; perhaps TRBD2 as D (6 bases). CDR1 is MNHEY and CDR2 is SVGEGT in the germline V gene. V dropped 4 bases and J dropped 1 base, with 13 bases sitting between them. The CDR3 is 15 amino acids. The CDR3 spells CASSFSGTLQETQYF. For the CDR3, the DNA is TGTGCCAGCAGTTTCTCCGGGACTCTCCAAGAGACCCAGTACTTC.

In its sample, this clonotype was seen once. The chain uses TRBV19 and TRBJ1-5; the D gene is possibly TRBD1 (5 bases). Germline-derived CDR1 and CDR2 are LNHDA and SQIVND (reference sequence). This CDR3 has 13 residues. The V gene lost 5 bases and the J gene lost 6 bases, with 11 bases spanning the gap. The CDR3 here is CASSVQGGQPQHF. Written as DNA, the CDR3 is TGTGCCAGTAGTGTGCAGGGTGGTCAGCCCCAGCATTTT.

V is TRBV30 and J is TRBJ1-1, with D hard to call. The V and J ends lost 0 bases and 6 bases respectively, with 8 bases between them. CDR1 and CDR2 from the germline V gene are GTSNPN and SVGIG (reference sequence). The CDR3 totals 12 residues. Here the CDR3 reads CAWSVGNAEAFF. CDR3 DNA sequence: TGTGCCTGGAGTGTGGGAAACGCTGAAGCTTTCTTT.

The chain combines TRBV29-1 with TRBJ2-1, with 9 nucleotides matching TRBD1. V was pared by 8 bases and J by 7 bases, with 6 bases of the junction left unmatched. The CDR3 covers 12 residues. CDR1 SQVTM and CDR2 ANQGSEA come from the germline V gene. The CDR3 protein is CSSDRGSNEQFF. In nucleotides, the CDR3 is TGCAGCTCGGACAGGGGTTCAAATGAGCAGTTCTTC.

The CDR3 region has the DNA TGTGCCAGCAGCCCAAGGGGGGCCTACAATGAGCAGTTCTTC. It yields the protein CASSPRGAYNEQFF. The rearrangement uses TRBV7-8 and TRBJ2-1; D possibly matches TRBD1 or TRBD2 (6 bases each). Germline lookup yields CDR1 SGHVS and CDR2 FQNEAQ. The ends were cut back, 5 bases at V and 2 bases at J, with 10 bases in the middle. The CDR3 is 14 residues long.

This rearrangement joins TRBV6-6 to TRBJ2-1; D is possibly TRBD2 (6 bases). Trimming took off 5 bases at V and 8 bases at J, with 16 bases between the two ends. The germline gives CDR1 MNHNY, CDR2 SVGAGI (reference sequence). The CDR3 contains 14 residues. The DNA for the CDR3 is TGTGCCAGCAGTGCGGGATGGGGCGGCGATGAGCAGTTCTTC. Its protein product is CASSAGWGGDEQFF.

The V call is TRBV12-3 or TRBV12-4, the J call TRBJ2-2; no definite D call. With 4 bases removed from V and 9 bases from J, the gap between germline ends came to 9 bases. The CDR3 spans 12 residues. CDR3 in DNA: TGTGCCAGCAGTTCAAGGACCAGGGAGCTGTTTTTT. Protein product: CASSSRTRELFF.